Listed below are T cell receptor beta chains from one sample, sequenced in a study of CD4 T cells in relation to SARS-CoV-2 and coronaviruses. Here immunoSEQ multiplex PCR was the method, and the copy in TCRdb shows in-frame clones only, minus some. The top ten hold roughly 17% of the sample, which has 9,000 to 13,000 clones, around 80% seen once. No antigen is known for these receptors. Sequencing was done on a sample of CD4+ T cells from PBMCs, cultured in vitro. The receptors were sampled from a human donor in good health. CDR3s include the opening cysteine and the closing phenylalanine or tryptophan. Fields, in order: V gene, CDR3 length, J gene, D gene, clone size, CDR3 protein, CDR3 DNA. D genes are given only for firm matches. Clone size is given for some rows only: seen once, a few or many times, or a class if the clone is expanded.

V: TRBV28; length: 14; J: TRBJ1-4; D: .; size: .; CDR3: CASSPLWVSEKLFF; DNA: TGTGCCAGCAGTCCCCTCTGGGTTAGTGAAAAACTGTTTTTT
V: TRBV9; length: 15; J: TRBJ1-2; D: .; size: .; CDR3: CASSVGGRGAYGYTF; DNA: TGTGCCAGCAGCGTTGGGGGGCGCGGGGCCTATGGCTACACCTTC
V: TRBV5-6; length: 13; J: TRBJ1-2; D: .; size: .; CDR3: CASSRDVTYGYTF; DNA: TGTGCCAGCAGCCGGGACGTCACCTATGGCTACACCTTC
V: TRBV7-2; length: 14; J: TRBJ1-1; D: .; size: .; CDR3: CASSLKGGGTEAFF; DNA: TGTGCCAGCAGCTTAAAGGGGGGGGGCACTGAAGCTTTCTTT
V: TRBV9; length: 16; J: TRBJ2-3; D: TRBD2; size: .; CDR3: CASSGLAGLLTDTQYF; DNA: TGTGCCAGCAGCGGACTAGCGGGATTACTAACAGATACGCAGTATTTT
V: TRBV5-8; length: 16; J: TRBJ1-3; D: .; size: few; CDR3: CASSFQGVSSGNTIYF; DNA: TGTGCCAGCAGCTTTCAGGGCGTTAGCTCTGGAAACACCATATATTTT
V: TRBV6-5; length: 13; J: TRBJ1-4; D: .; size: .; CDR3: CASKGLANEKLFF; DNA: TGTGCCAGCAAGGGTTTGGCTAATGAAAAACTGTTTTTT
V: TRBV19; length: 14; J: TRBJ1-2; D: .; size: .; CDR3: CASSTRTVNYGYTF; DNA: TGTGCCAGTAGTACGAGGACGGTTAACTATGGCTACACCTTC
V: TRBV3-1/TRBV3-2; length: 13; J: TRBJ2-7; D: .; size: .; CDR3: CASSPPGLYEQYF; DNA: TGTGCCAGCAGCCCCCCAGGGCTCTACGAGCAGTACTTC
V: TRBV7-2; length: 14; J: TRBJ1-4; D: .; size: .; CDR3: CASSLGSGIEKLFF; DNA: TGTGCCAGCAGCTTAGGTTCTGGGATTGAAAAACTGTTTTTT
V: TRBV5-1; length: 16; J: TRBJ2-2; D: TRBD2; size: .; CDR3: CASSLSERGVTGELFF; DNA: TGCGCCAGCAGCTTGAGCGAGCGGGGGGTGACCGGGGAGCTGTTTTTT
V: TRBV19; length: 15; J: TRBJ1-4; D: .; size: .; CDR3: CASSISEFFNEKLFF; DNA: TGTGCCAGTAGTATTTCTGAGTTCTTTAACGAAAAACTGTTTTTT
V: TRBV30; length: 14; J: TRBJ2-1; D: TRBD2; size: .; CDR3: CAWSVAGVGFEQFF; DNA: TGTGCCTGGAGTGTAGCGGGAGTTGGGTTCGAGCAGTTCTTC
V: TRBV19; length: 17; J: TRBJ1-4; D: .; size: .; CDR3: CASSIEGHLTTNEKLFF; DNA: TGTGCCAGTAGTATAGAGGGGCACCTCACAACTAATGAAAAACTGTTTTTT
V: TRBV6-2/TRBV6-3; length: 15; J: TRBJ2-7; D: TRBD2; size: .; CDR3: CASSHGLAGPYEQYF; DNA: TGTGCCAGCAGCCATGGACTAGCGGGACCCTACGAGCAGTACTTC
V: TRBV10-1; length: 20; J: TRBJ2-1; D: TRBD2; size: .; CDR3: CASSGFGTSGRGLSYNEQFF; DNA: TGCGCCAGCAGTGGGTTCGGGACTAGCGGGAGGGGTTTGAGCTACAATGAGCAGTTCTTC
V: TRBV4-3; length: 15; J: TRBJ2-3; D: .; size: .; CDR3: CASSQNERGTDTQYF; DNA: TGCGCCAGCAGCCAAAACGAGCGGGGCACAGATACGCAGTATTTT
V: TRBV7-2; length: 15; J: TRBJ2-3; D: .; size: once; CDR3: CASSSDWARTDTQYF; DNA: TGTGCCAGCAGCTCGGACTGGGCGCGCACAGATACGCAGTATTTT
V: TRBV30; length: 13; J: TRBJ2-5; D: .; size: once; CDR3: CAWSPPGRETQYF; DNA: TGTGCCTGGAGTCCTCCAGGAAGAGAGACCCAGTACTTC
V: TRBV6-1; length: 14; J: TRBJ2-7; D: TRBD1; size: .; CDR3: CASSERTGTYKQYF; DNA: TGTGCCAGCAGTGAACGGACAGGCACCTACAAGCAGTACTTC
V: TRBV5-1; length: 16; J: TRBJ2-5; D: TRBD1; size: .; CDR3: CASSFGQGASLETQYF; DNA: TGCGCCAGCAGCTTCGGACAGGGGGCGTCTCTGGAGACCCAGTACTTC
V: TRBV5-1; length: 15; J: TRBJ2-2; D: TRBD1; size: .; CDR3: CASSIWTGSTGELFF; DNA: TGCGCCAGCAGTATTTGGACAGGATCCACCGGGGAGCTGTTTTTT
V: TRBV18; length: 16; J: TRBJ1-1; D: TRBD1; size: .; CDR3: CASSPARTGKRTEAFF; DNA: TGTGCCAGCTCACCGGCACGGACAGGGAAAAGGACTGAAGCTTTCTTT